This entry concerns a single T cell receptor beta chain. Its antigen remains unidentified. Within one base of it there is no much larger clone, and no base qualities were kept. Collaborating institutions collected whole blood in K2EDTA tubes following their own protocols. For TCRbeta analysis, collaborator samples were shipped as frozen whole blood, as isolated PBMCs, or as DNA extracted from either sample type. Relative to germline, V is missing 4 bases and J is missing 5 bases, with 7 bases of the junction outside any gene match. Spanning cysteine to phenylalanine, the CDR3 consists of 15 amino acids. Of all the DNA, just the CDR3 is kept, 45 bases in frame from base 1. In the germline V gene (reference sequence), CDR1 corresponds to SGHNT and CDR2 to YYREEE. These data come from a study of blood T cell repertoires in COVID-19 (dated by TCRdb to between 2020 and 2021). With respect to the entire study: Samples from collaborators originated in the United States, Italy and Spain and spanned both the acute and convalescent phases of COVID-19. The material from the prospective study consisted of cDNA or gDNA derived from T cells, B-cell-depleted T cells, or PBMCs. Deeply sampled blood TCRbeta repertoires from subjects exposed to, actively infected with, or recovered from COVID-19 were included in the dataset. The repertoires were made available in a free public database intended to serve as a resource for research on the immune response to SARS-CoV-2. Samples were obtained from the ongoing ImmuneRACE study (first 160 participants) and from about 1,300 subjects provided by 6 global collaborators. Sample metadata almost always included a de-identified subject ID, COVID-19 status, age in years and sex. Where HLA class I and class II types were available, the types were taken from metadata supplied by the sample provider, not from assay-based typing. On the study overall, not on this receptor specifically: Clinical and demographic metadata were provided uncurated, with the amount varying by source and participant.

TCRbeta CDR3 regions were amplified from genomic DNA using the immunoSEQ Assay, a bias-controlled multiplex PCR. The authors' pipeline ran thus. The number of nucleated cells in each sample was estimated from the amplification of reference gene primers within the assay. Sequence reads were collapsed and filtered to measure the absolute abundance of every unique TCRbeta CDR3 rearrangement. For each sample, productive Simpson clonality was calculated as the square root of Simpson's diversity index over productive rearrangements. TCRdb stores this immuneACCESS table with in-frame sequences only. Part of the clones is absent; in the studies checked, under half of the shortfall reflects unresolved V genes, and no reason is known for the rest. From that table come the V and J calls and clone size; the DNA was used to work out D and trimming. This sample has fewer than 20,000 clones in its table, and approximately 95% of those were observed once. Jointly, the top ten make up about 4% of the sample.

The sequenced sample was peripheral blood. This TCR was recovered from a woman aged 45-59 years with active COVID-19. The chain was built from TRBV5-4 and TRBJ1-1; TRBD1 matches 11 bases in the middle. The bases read TGTGCCAGCAGCACCCCGGGACAGGGGGGGACTGAAGCTTTCTTT. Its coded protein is CASSTPGQGGTEAFF.